This TCR beta chain was recovered during a study of T-cell memory formation after mild COVID-19 (dated by TCRdb to 2020 to 2022). Study-wide context: Most TCR sequence clusters were specific to one of the two donors. T-cell clones expanding and contracting after mild COVID-19 in a couple of donors were tracked by longitudinal TCRalpha and TCRbeta repertoire sequencing. The cohort comprised two young, previously healthy adult volunteers, one female and one male.

TCRdb lists the instrument as Illumina NovaSeq 6000. cDNA libraries for TCRalpha and TCRbeta were prepared by 5'RACE using constant-segment primers, with sample barcodes and unique molecular identifiers added. RNA was extracted from every sample with Trizol reagent. Library amplification was performed in two PCR steps, and a second sample barcode and Illumina TruSeq adapters were introduced in the second step. Libraries were sequenced on an Illumina NovaSeq with 2 x 150 bp paired-end reads. The study's processing was this. Demultiplexing of reads and collapsing into UMI-guided consensus sequences were performed with migec v1.2.7. With mixcr v2.1.11, UMI consensuses were aligned to TRA and TRB V and J templates and assembled into clonotypes. Clonotypes were classified as expanded or contracted when called significant by both edgeR and NoisET, with noise models trained on biological replicates. For edgeR calls, a false discovery rate-adjusted p below 0.01 and a log2 fold-change threshold of 1 were applied. As an exploratory analysis of dynamics, PCA with hierarchical clustering was applied to max-normalized trajectories of the 1000 most abundant clonotypes. Each responding clone was given a CD4 or CD8 phenotype based on the CD4+ and CD8+ repertoires, which had been sequenced separately. The public reads were quality trimmed at Q25 with fastp and then assembled into clones with MiXCR by TCRdb, keeping productive beta chains. A single entry per CDR3 protein holds the most common genes and DNA from its merged rows. These V and J calls originate from TCRdb's pipeline instead of the authors' own analysis. The sample yields under 300,000 distinct CDR3 sequences; less than 9.5% were counted once. The ten most abundant clones make up around a fifth of the sample.

The CDR3 spans 19 residues, from the cysteine through the phenylalanine. Only the CDR3 region is kept as DNA, spanning 57 bases read in frame from base 1. Taken from the germline V gene, the CDR1 and CDR2 loops are MGHDK and SYGVNS. Trimming removed 2 bases from V and 7 bases from J, leaving 29 bases between the germline ends. What the research found in general, with its limitations: Only a couple of mild cases were covered by the study, and larger cohorts that include severe cases with pre-infection samples were considered necessary. Contracting CD4+ clones were located mainly in the CM and EM memory subsets, whereas CD8+ clones were found to be enriched in EMRA. Balanced CD4/CD8 phenotypes were observed for clones contracting from day 15 to 85, whereas a bias towards CD4+ was observed for a second wave of clones expanding from day 15 to 37. SARS-CoV-2 specificity was not confirmed for the second-wave clones peaking on day 37. The detection of some responding clones in pre-infection memory suggests that pre-existing cross-reactive memory T cells joined the SARS-CoV-2 response.

PBMCs were isolated by Ficoll-Paque density gradient centrifugation. This clonotype was counted a few times. Its antigen has not been determined. Qualities for individual bases were not recorded, and no much larger clone is one base off. This sequence uses TRBV25-1 and TRBJ1-2; TRBD1 might be the D gene, on 6 matching bases. What was sequenced was PBMCs or a T cell subset sorted from them (not recorded which). The origin of this receptor is a man aged 18 to 30 who had mild COVID-19 (a few samples of this study predate the infection). The sample titles of this study are shuffled in the database, so cell type and time point are left out; the donor was told from shared clones. This receptor carries the CDR3 CASSERGPTVQGWRVGYTF. Here is the DNA: TGTGCCAGCAGTGAACGGGGGCCGACCGTTCAGGGCTGGAGGGTTGGCTACACCTTC.